Listed here are 23 T cell receptor beta chains from one sample, sequenced in a study of blood T cell repertoires in COVID-19 (dated by TCRdb to about 2020). Receptor amplification or capture employed the immunoSEQ multiplex PCR assay. TCRdb's version of the immuneACCESS table is confined to in-frame rearrangements and falls short of the full clone set. An unresolved V gene accounts for under half of the shortfall where checked; the remainder is of unknown origin. This sample has more than 100,000 clones in its table, and roughly 80% of those were observed once. 16% of the sample rests with the top ten. Sequenced: peripheral blood. These receptors were taken from a woman between 45 and 65 years old with acute or convalescent COVID-19.

This chain joins TRBV19 and TRBJ1-5; weak D call: TRBD1 (5 bases). The CDR3 has 14 residues. CDR1 and CDR2 (germline): LNHDA, SQIVND (reference sequence). Between the trimmed V and J ends, which lost 7 bases and 6 bases, there was a span of 16 bases. The CDR3 DNA sequence: TGTGCCAGTATCCCGGCGGGGCCCGGTCAGCCCCAGCATTTT. This translates into CASIPAGPGQPQHF.

The V gene is TRBV5-1, the J gene TRBJ1-2; 7 bases fit TRBD1. Germline CDR1 SGHRS, CDR2 YFSETQ. CDR3 size: 11 residues. V shed 0 bases, J shed 14 bases, and the junction held 4 bases outside the gene matches. CDR3: CASSLEGAETF. The CDR3 coding sequence is TGCGCCAGCAGCTTGGAGGGGGCTGAAACCTTC.

This rearrangement joins TRBV6-5 to TRBJ2-7; 8 bases are a match to TRBD2. V dropped 6 bases and J dropped 4; count of bases not matched to a gene: 11. From germline, CDR1 is MNHEY and CDR2 SVGAGI. This CDR3 has 15 residues. This CDR3 reads CASRKDRGGLYEQYF. DNA for the CDR3: TGTGCCAGCAGGAAAGATCGGGGGGGCCTTTACGAGCAGTACTTC.

The chain is built from TRBV14 and TRBJ2-7, with TRBD1 matching over 9 bases. The CDR3 is 14 residues long. The germline CDR1 and CDR2 sequences are SGHDN and FVKESK. V trimming: 4 bases; J trimming: 0 bases; junction bases outside the gene matches: 1. DNA for the CDR3: TGTGCCAGCAGCCCGGACAGGGGCTCCTACGAGCAGTACTTC. This sequence encodes CASSPDRGSYEQYF.

J is TRBJ1-4 and V is TRBV7-6; 9 positions match TRBD1. Germline V lookup: CDR1 SGHVS, CDR2 FNYEAQ. Trimming took 6 bases from V and 12 from J; bases not matched to a gene: 14. The CDR3 length is 15 residues. CDR3 nucleotide sequence: TGTGCCAGCAGTTCTCCGGACAGGGGCAAGGGGGAACTGTTTTTT. It is translated as CASSSPDRGKGELFF.

V is TRBV27 and J is TRBJ2-2; D is unresolved. Germline CDR1 reads MNHEY; CDR2 reads SMNVEV (reference sequence). V was trimmed by 5 bases and J by 6 bases, leaving 7 bases between them. This CDR3 spans 12 amino acids. The CDR3 DNA sequence: TGTGCCAGCAGTCCAGTATCCGGGGAGCTGTTTTTT. Its protein product is CASSPVSGELFF.

The chain uses TRBV6-1 and TRBJ1-2; D is ambiguous. With 0 bases removed from V and 3 bases from J, the gap between germline ends came to 8 bases. CDR3 length equals 14 residues. Germline V gives CDR1 MNHNS, CDR2 SASEGT. The DNA of the CDR3 is TGTGCCAGCAGTGAAGCAGGGAGGCACTATGGCTACACCTTC. Residues: CASSEAGRHYGYTF.

This clone is a singleton in its sample. V is TRBV4-2 and J is TRBJ2-2; weak D call: TRBD1 (8 bases). Trimming removed 2 bases at V and 5 bases at J, with 12 bases between. The CDR3 length is 15 residues. Germline CDR1 and CDR2: LGHNA and YNFKEQ. CDR3 sequence reads: CASSQLQGGTGELFF. In DNA form, the CDR3 reads TGTGCCAGCAGCCAACTACAGGGGGGGACCGGGGAGCTGTTTTTT.

The chain links TRBV5-1 to TRBJ1-3, with TRBD1 matching 7 bases. V lost 4 bases and J lost 0; bases outside the gene matches: 1. In germline, CDR1 is SGHRS, CDR2 YFSETQ. The length of the CDR3 is 14 residues. CDR3 amino acids: CASSRDSSGNTIYF. In DNA, the CDR3 is TGCGCCAGCAGCCGGGACAGCTCTGGAAACACCATATATTTT.

The chain recombines TRBV29-1 with TRBJ1-1, with D tentatively TRBD1 (6 bases). This CDR3 region has 15 residues. The germline V gene encodes CDR1 SQVTM and CDR2 ANQGSEA. Deletions cut 0 bases from V and 0 bases from J, with 11 bases between. The CDR3 DNA reads TGCAGCGTTGAAGATAGGTGGGGGCTGAACACTGAAGCTTTCTTT. This sequence encodes CSVEDRWGLNTEAFF.

The V and J genes are TRBV6-5 and TRBJ1-1; 7 bases map to TRBD1. The trim removed 4 bases at V and 1 base at J, leaving 3 bases unmatched. This CDR3 contains 14 residues. Germline V gives CDR1 MNHEY, CDR2 SVGAGI. CDR3 amino acids: CASSSGQWNTEAFF. The CDR3, as DNA: TGTGCCAGCAGTTCGGGACAGTGGAACACTGAAGCTTTCTTT.

The chain employs TRBV30 and TRBJ1-3, with D tentatively TRBD1 (5 bases). V lost 3 bases to trimming and J lost 0 bases, with 9 bases between them. This CDR3 is 14 amino acids long. Per the germline V gene, CDR1 is GTSNPN and CDR2 is SVGIG (reference sequence). CDR3 DNA sequence: TGTGCCTGGAGGCCGACAGCCTCTGGAAACACCATATATTTT. This gives the protein CAWRPTASGNTIYF.

This chain joins TRBV12-5 and TRBJ2-7; TRBD2 matches 16 bases. Trimming took 2 bases from V and 1 from J; bases not matched to a gene: 11. The CDR3 totals 20 residues. Germline loops: CDR1 LGHNT, CDR2 FRNRAP. The CDR3 here is CASGLSQGLAGGSGSYEQYF. CDR3 coding DNA: TGTGCTAGTGGTTTGTCCCAGGGACTAGCGGGGGGGAGTGGTTCCTACGAGCAGTACTTC.

The V gene is TRBV7-9, the J gene TRBJ1-1, with 9 nucleotides matching TRBD1. The CDR3 runs 16 residues. With V trimmed by 5 bases and J by 1 base, 8 bases remained unmatched. The germline V gene has CDR1 SEHNR and CDR2 FQNEAQ (reference sequence). CDR3 in DNA: TGTGCCAGCAGCCCAGATCAGACAGGGGGGAACACTGAAGCTTTCTTT. It translates to CASSPDQTGGNTEAFF. The full variable domain, completed using reference TRBV7-9 and TRBJ1-1, is DTGVSQNPRHKITKRGQNVTFRCDPISEHNRLYWYRQTLGQGPEFLTYFQNEAQLEKSRLLSDRFSAERPKGSFSTLEIQRTEQGDSAMYLCASSPDQTGGNTEAFFGQGTRLTVV.

The chain carries TRBV6-5 and TRBJ2-7, with 12 bases fitting TRBD1. This CDR3 has 15 amino acids. V was clipped by 8 bases and J by 4 bases; unmatched bases: 9. Germline lookup yields CDR1 MNHEY and CDR2 SVGAGI. The CDR3 loop reads CASAPGTGGGYEQYF. CDR3 nucleotide sequence: TGTGCCAGCGCCCCCGGGACAGGGGGCGGGTACGAGCAGTACTTC.

CDR3 in DNA: TGCGCCAGCAGCTACCGGACAGGATCAACTAATGAAAAACTGTTTTTT. Amino acids: CASSYRTGSTNEKLFF. The chain uses TRBV5-1 and TRBJ1-4; the match to TRBD1 covers 7 bases. CDR1 is SGHRS, CDR2 YFSETQ, per germline. The CDR3 is 16 residues long. Trimming took 3 bases from V and 0 from J; bases not matched to a gene: 5.

In DNA form, the CDR3 reads TGCAGCGTCCAGAACCCGACAGCCACCCATCCTGAAGCTTTCTTT. This translates into CSVQNPTATHPEAFF. The chain is built from TRBV29-1 and TRBJ1-1, with a tentative D call TRBD1 (5 bases). The CDR3 sequence is 15 residues long. CDR1 SQVTM and CDR2 ANQGSEA come from the germline V gene. The V and J ends lost 6 bases and 6 bases respectively, with 23 bases between them.

This chain joins TRBV4-1 and TRBJ2-3; D is undetermined. Trimming shortened V by 1 base and J by 1 base, and 9 bases separated the two germline ends. CDR3 length: 15 amino acids. Germline V lookup: CDR1 MGHRA, CDR2 YSYEKL. The CDR3 DNA sequence: TGCGCCAGCAGCCAAGCCAGCACAGGCACAGATACGCAGTATTTT. It encodes CASSQASTGTDTQYF.

This clone occurred a few times. The chain carries TRBV5-1 and TRBJ1-2; no definite D call. CDR3 length: 16 residues. The V end was cut by 1 base, the J end by 4 bases, with 17 bases between. Germline loops: CDR1 SGHRS, CDR2 YFSETQ. This CDR3 reads CASSLSGLKSGYGYTF. In DNA, the CDR3 is TGCGCCAGCAGCTTGTCCGGTCTGAAGTCGGGCTATGGCTACACCTTC.

V gene TRBV2 combines with J gene TRBJ2-7, with TRBD2 matching over 15 bases. The CDR3 has 16 residues. CDR1 is SNHLY, CDR2 FYNNEI, per germline. The trim removed 4 bases at V and 5 bases at J, leaving 6 bases unmatched. Written as DNA, the CDR3 is TGTGCCAGCAGTGGGACTAGCGGGGGGGCCCGGAACGAGCAGTACTTC. Translation: CASSGTSGGARNEQYF.

The chain uses TRBV30 and TRBJ2-3; weak D call: TRBD2 (5 bases). V was clipped by 4 bases and J by 3 bases, with 23 bases between them. This CDR3 contains 17 residues. CDR1 is GTSNPN and CDR2 is SVGIG in the germline V gene (reference sequence). The CDR3 coding sequence is TGTGCCTGGACCCCACCATTACGTCGGAGAGGGACAGATACGCAGTATTTT. Encoded protein: CAWTPPLRRRGTDTQYF. Full variable domain (rest looked up from reference TRBV30 and TRBJ2-3): SQTIHQWPATLVQPVGSPLSLECTVEGTSNPNLYWYRQAAGRGLQLLFYSVGIGQISSEVPQNLSASRPQDRQFILSSKKLLLSDSGFYLCAWTPPLRRRGTDTQYFGPGTRLTVL.

J is TRBJ1-3 and V is TRBV9; possibly TRBD1 for D (5 bases). CDR3 length equals 16 residues. Germline CDR1 reads SGDLS; CDR2 reads YYNGEE. With 0 bases removed from V and 4 bases from J, the gap between germline ends came to 14 bases. CDR3 nucleotides: TGTGCCAGCAGCGTAGGCCCCGATCAGGGCGGAAACACCATATATTTT. Translation gives CASSVGPDQGGNTIYF.

About this clone: A junction boundary mismatches the germline segment, possibly from a read error. The chain couples TRBV19 to TRBJ2-3; TRBD2 is a possible D gene (7 bases). The CDR3 is 13 amino acids. Germline V gene sequence: CDR1 LNHDA, CDR2 SQIVND (reference sequence). DNA of the CDR3: TGTGCCAGTAGTCCGGGGGGCACGGATACGCAGTATTTT. The encoded protein is CASSPGGTDTQYF.